These 14 T cell receptor beta chains came from one sample sequenced in a study of T cell responses to AZD1222 COVID-19 vaccine. Only in-frame clones appear in the TCRdb table, and some are missing; sequencing was by immunoSEQ multiplex PCR. The table has about 140,000 clones, more than 90% seen once. Here the sequenced sample was peripheral blood, taken on day 0 of AZD1222 vaccination. The source of these receptors is an adult in good health.

The V gene is TRBV2, the J gene TRBJ2-3; D is unresolved. The CDR3 has 14 residues. V lost 3 bases and J 0 bases, leaving 7 bases between the germline ends. The V gene's germline CDR1 is SNHLY and CDR2 FYNNEI. CDR3 bases: TGTGCCAGCAGTGACCAGCTTAGCACAGATACGCAGTATTTT. This gives the protein CASSDQLSTDTQYF. The full variable domain, with the rest looked up from reference TRBV2 and TRBJ2-3, is EPEVTQTPSHQVTQMGQEVILRCVPISNHLYFYWYRQILGQKVEFLVSFYNNEISEKSEIFDDQFSVERPDGSNFTLKIRSTKLEDSAMYFCASSDQLSTDTQYFGPGTRLTVL.

The V and J genes are TRBV2 and TRBJ1-2; a possible D gene is TRBD1 (5 bases). V was clipped by 4 bases and J by 7 bases, with 16 bases between them. Germline loops: CDR1 SNHLY, CDR2 FYNNEI. The CDR3 contains 14 residues. The CDR3 spells CASSGSVGVGGYTF. CDR3 in DNA: TGTGCCAGCAGTGGGAGCGTGGGGGTAGGTGGCTACACCTTC. The full variable domain, in which reference TRBV2 and TRBJ1-2 provide the parts outside the CDR3, is EPEVTQTPSHQVTQMGQEVILRCVPISNHLYFYWYRQILGQKVEFLVSFYNNEISEKSEIFDDQFSVERPDGSNFTLKIRSTKLEDSAMYFCASSGSVGVGGYTFGSGTRLTVV.

The chain joins TRBV7-2 to TRBJ1-2; tentatively, D is TRBD1 (6 bases). Germline assignment: CDR1 SGHTA and CDR2 FQGNSA. Between the trimmed V and J ends, which lost 3 bases and 8 bases, there was a span of 10 bases. CDR3 size: 12 residues. The DNA of the CDR3 is TGTGCCAGCAGCTTCAGGGGCTGGGGCTACACCTTC. This sequence encodes CASSFRGWGYTF.

The J gene is TRBJ1-1, the V gene TRBV4-1; TRBD1 matches 7 bases. Germline V gene lookup returns CDR1 MGHRA and CDR2 YSYEKL. Trimming cost V 0 bases and J 6 bases; bases outside gene matches: 4. The CDR3 has 14 residues. The CDR3 loop is CASSQDGGTAEAFF. The CDR3 DNA is TGCGCCAGCAGCCAAGATGGGGGGACAGCTGAAGCTTTCTTT.

The chain recombines TRBV4-2 with TRBJ2-2; D call uncertain. The CDR3 spans 14 residues. Trimming removed 0 bases from V and 6 bases from J, with 8 bases in between. Germline V CDR1 and CDR2: LGHNA, YNFKEQ. CDR3 protein: CASSQDSYPGELFF. In nucleotides, the CDR3 is TGTGCCAGCAGCCAAGATTCCTATCCCGGGGAGCTGTTTTTT.

The rearrangement uses TRBV27 and TRBJ1-3, with TRBD1 identical over 7 bases. J lost 0 bases, V lost 5 bases, and 7 bases had no gene match. Per the germline V gene, CDR1 is MNHEY and CDR2 is SMNVEV (reference sequence). This CDR3 has 16 residues. The CDR3: CASSVIQGSSGNTIYF. The CDR3 DNA follows: TGTGCCAGCAGTGTCATACAGGGGAGCTCTGGAAACACCATATATTTT.

The V gene is TRBV28, the J gene TRBJ2-7; TRBD2 is a possible D gene (6 bases). In germline, CDR1 is MDHEN, CDR2 SYDVKM. The CDR3 contains 15 residues. Trimming left V 7 bases short and J 2 bases short, with 18 bases between. This CDR3 reads CASTPRVAVAYEQYF. CDR3 coding DNA: TGTGCCAGCACCCCTAGGGTAGCGGTTGCCTACGAGCAGTACTTC.

CDR3 nucleotide sequence: TGTGCCAGCAGCTTAGTAAGAGAAAAACTGTTTTTT. This translates into CASSLVREKLFF. The J gene is TRBJ1-4, the V gene TRBV7-2; D gene ambiguous. CDR3 size: 12 residues. V was trimmed by 1 base and J by 8 bases, leaving 5 bases between them. The germline V gene has CDR1 SGHTA and CDR2 FQGNSA.

The rearrangement joins TRBV7-3 to TRBJ2-5, with D perhaps matching TRBD1 (6 bases). CDR1 and CDR2 from the germline V gene are SGHTA and FQGTGA. The length of the CDR3 is 15 residues. V was shortened by 5 bases and J by 4 bases, with 17 bases between the two germline ends. CDR3 sequence: CASSPAGARGETQYF. The CDR3 DNA reads as TGTGCCAGCAGCCCCGCAGGGGCCCGAGGAGAGACCCAGTACTTC.

The J gene is TRBJ2-2, the V gene TRBV10-1; 8 nucleotides line up with TRBD2. This CDR3 has 18 amino acids. Per the germline V gene, CDR1 is WNHNN and CDR2 is SYGVQD (reference sequence). V was pared by 8 bases and J by 6 bases, with 20 bases of the junction left unmatched. The CDR3 DNA sequence: TGCGCCAGCCCTCCGGGGGGTTTGCTAGCGGGCTGTGCCGGGGAGCTGTTTTTT. Encoded protein: CASPPGGLLAGCAGELFF.

The V call is TRBV27, the J call TRBJ1-1; D possibly corresponds to TRBD1 (5 bases). Trimming pared 1 base from V and 2 bases from J, leaving 14 bases between. The CDR3 contains 16 residues. Germline V gives CDR1 MNHEY, CDR2 SMNVEV (reference sequence). The CDR3 sequence is CASSLYLDRGNTEAFF. The DNA of the CDR3 is TGTGCCAGCAGTTTATATCTTGACAGAGGAAACACTGAAGCTTTCTTT.

V usage is TRBV30 and J usage is TRBJ1-1; D is ambiguous. Trimming pared 4 bases from V and 1 base from J, leaving 7 bases between. The CDR3 is 12 amino acids. CDR1 is GTSNPN, CDR2 SVGIG, per germline (reference sequence). CDR3: CAWTTRNTEAFF. In DNA form, the CDR3 reads TGTGCCTGGACCACAAGGAACACTGAAGCTTTCTTT.

This clone was counted between two and nine times. The chain uses TRBV6-5 and TRBJ1-1; TRBD1 agrees at 7 bases. Trimming removed 6 bases from V and 4 bases from J; junction bases left unmatched: 8. In germline, CDR1 is MNHEY, CDR2 SVGAGI. The CDR3 is 14 amino acids. CDR3 region: CASSWGRGTTEAFF. In DNA form, the CDR3 reads TGTGCCAGCAGCTGGGGCAGGGGGACCACTGAAGCTTTCTTT.

V gene TRBV6-5 combines with J gene TRBJ1-5, with 8 bases fitting TRBD1. After removal of 6 bases from V and 9 bases from J, the junction contained 13 bases not matched to a gene. From germline, CDR1 is MNHEY and CDR2 SVGAGI. The CDR3 sequence is 15 residues long. CDR3 sequence (DNA): TGTGCCAGCAGCCCCGCCAGGGGGCCCTTTGGGCCCCAGCATTTT. It translates to CASSPARGPFGPQHF.